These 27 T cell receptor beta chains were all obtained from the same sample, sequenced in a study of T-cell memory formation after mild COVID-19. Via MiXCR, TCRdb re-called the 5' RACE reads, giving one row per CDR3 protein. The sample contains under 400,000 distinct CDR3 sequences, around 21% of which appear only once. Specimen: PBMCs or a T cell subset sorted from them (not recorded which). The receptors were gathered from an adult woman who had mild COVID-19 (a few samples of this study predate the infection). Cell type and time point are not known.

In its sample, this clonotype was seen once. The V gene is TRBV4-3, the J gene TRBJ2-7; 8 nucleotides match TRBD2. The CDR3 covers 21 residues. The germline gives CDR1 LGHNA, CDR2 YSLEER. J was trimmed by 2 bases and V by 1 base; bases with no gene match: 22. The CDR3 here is CASSQGPQDGPGSGSTYEQYF. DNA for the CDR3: TGCGCCAGCAGCCAAGGTCCGCAGGACGGGCCAGGGAGCGGGAGCACCTACGAGCAGTACTTC.

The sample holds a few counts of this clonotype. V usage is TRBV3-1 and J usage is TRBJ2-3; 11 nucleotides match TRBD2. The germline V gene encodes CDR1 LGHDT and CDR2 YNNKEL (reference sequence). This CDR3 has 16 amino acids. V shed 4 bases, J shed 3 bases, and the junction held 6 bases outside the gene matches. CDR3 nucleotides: TGTGCCAGCAGCCCTGGGACTAGCGGAGCAACAGATACGCAGTATTTT. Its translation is CASSPGTSGATDTQYF.

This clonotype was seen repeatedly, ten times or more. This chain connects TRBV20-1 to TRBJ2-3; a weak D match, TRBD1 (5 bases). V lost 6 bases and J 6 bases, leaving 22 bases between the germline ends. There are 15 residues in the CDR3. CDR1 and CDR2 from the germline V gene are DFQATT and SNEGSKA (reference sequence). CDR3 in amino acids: CSATQTRTSTDTQYF. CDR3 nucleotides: TGCAGTGCCACTCAGACTCGGACATCCACGGATACGCAGTATTTT.

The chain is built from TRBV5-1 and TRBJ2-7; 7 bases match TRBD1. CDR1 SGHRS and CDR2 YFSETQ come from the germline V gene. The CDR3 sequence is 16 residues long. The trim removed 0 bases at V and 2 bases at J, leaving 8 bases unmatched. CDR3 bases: TGCGCCAGCAGCTTGGGAAATTCGGGACAGACCTACGAGCAGTACTTC. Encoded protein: CASSLGNSGQTYEQYF.

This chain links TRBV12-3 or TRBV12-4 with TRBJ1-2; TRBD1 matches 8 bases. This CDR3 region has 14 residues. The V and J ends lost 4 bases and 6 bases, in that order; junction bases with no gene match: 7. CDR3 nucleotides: TGTGCCAGCAGTTGGAGCAAGACAGGGGATGGCTACACCTTC. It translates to CASSWSKTGDGYTF.

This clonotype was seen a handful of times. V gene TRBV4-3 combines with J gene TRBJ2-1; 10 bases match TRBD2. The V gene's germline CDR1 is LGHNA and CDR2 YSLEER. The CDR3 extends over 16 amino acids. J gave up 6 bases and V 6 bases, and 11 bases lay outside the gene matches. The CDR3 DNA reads TGCGCCAGCAGGGGCGAGCGGGAGGGCACAGGCAATGAGCAGTTCTTC. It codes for CASRGEREGTGNEQFF.

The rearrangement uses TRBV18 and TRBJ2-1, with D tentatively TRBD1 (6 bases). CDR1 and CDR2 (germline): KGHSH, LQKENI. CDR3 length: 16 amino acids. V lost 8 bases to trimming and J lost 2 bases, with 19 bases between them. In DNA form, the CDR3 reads TGTGCCAGCCCTCACCATGGGGGCGACCCCTACAATGAGCAGTTCTTC. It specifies CASPHHGGDPYNEQFF.

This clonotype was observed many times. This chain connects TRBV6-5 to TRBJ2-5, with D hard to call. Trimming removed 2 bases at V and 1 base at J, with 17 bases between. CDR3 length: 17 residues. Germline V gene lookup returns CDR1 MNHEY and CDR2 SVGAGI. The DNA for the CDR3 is TGTGCCAGCAGTTACAACAACGTCGGCGGTATCCAAGAGACCCAGTACTTC. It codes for CASSYNNVGGIQETQYF.

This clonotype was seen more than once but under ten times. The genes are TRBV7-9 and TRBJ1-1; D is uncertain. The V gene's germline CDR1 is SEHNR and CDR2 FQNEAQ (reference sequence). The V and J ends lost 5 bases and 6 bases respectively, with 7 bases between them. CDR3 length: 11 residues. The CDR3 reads CASSPTPEAFF. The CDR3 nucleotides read TGTGCCAGCAGCCCGACACCTGAAGCTTTCTTT.

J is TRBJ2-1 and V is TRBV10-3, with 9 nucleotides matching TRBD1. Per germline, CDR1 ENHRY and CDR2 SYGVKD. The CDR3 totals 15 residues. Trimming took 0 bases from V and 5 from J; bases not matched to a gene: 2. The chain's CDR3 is CAISESGTGHNEQFF. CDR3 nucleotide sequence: TGTGCCATCAGTGAGTCGGGGACAGGGCACAATGAGCAGTTCTTC.

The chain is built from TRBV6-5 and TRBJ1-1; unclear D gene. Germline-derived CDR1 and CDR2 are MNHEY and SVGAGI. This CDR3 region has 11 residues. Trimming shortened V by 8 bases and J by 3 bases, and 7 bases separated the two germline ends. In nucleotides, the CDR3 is TGTGCCAGCGTGGGGTACACTGAAGCTTTCTTT. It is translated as CASVGYTEAFF.

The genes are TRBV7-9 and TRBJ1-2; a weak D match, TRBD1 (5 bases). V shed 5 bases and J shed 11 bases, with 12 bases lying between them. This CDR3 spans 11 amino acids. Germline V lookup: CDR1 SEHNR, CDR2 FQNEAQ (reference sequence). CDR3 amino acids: CASSLGTLYTF. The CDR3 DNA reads TGTGCCAGCAGCCTAGGGACGTTATACACCTTC.

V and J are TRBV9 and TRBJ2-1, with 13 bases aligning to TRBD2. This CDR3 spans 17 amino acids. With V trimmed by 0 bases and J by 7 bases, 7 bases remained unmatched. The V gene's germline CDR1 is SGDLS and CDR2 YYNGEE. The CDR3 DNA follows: TGTGCCAGCAGCGTAGGGGAACTAGCGGGAGGGTTTAATGAGCAGTTCTTC. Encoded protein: CASSVGELAGGFNEQFF.

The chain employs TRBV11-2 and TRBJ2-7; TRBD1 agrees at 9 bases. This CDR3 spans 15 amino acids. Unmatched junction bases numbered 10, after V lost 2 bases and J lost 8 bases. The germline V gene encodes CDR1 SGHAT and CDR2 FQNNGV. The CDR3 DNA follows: TGTGCCAGCAGCTTATCCTTGAGGGACAGGGTTAAGCAGTACTTC. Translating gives CASSLSLRDRVKQYF.

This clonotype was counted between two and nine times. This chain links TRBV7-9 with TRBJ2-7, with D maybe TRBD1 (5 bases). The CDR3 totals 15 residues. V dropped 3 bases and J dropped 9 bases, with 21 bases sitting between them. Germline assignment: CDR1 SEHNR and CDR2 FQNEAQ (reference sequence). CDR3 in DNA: TGTGCCAGCAGCTTCGGACACACGTTCAATGTCGGGCAGTACTTC. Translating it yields CASSFGHTFNVGQYF. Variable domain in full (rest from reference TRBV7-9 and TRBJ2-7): DTGVSQNPRHKITKRGQNVTFRCDPISEHNRLYWYRQTLGQGPEFLTYFQNEAQLEKSRLLSDRFSAERPKGSFSTLEIQRTEQGDSAMYLCASSFGHTFNVGQYFGPGTRLTVT.

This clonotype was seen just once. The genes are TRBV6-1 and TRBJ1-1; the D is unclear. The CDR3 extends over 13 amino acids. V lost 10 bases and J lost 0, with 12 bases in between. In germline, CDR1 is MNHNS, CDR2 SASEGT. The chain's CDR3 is CATLREVNTEAFF. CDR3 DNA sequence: TGTGCCACCCTACGGGAGGTGAACACTGAAGCTTTCTTT.

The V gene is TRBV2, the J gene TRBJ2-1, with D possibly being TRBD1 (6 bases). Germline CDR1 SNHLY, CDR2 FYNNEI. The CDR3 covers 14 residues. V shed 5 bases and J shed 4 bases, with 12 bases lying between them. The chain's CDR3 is CASSYPQGYNEQFF. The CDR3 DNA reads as TGTGCCAGCAGTTACCCGCAGGGGTACAATGAGCAGTTCTTC.

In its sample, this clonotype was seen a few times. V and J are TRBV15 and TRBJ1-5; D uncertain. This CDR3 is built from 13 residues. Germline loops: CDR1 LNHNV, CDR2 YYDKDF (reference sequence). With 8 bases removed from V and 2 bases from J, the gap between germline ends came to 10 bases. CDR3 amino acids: CATSGIRNQPQHF. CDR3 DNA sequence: TGTGCCACCTCAGGCATACGCAATCAGCCCCAGCATTTT.

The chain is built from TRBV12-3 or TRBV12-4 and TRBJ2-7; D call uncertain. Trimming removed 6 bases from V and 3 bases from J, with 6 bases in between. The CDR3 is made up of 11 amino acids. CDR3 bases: TGTGCCAGCAGCAAGAACTACGAGCAGTACTTC. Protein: CASSKNYEQYF.

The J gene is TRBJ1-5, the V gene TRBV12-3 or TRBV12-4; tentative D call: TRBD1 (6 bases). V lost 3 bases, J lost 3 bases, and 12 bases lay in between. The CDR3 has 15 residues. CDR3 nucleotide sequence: TGTGCCAGCAGTTTCGGGACACTCGTCAATCAGCCCCAGCATTTT. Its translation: CASSFGTLVNQPQHF.

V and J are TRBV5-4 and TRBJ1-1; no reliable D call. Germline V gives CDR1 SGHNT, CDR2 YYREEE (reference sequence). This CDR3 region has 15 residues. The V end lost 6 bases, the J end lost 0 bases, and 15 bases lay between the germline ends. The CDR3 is CASTFGGYLNTEAFF. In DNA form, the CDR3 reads TGTGCCAGCACCTTTGGTGGGTATCTGAACACTGAAGCTTTCTTT. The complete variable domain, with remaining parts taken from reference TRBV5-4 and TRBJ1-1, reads ETGVTQSPTHLIKTRGQQVTLRCSSQSGHNTVSWYQQALGQGPQFIFQYYREEENGRGNFPPRFSGLQFPNYSSELNVNALELDDSALYLCASTFGGYLNTEAFFGQGTRLTVV.

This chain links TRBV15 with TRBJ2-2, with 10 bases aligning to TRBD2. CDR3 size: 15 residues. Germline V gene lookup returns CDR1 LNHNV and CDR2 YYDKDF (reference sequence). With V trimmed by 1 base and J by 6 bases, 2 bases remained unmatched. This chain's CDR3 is CATSRVSGGPGELFF. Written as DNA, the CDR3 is TGTGCCACCAGCAGAGTTAGCGGGGGGCCCGGGGAGCTGTTTTTT.

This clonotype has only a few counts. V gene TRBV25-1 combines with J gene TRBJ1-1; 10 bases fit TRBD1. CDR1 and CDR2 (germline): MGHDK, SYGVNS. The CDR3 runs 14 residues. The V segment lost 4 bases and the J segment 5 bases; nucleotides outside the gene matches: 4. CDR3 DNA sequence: TGTGCCAGCAGTGGGACAGGGGGAACGACTGAAGCTTTCTTT. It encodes CASSGTGGTTEAFF.

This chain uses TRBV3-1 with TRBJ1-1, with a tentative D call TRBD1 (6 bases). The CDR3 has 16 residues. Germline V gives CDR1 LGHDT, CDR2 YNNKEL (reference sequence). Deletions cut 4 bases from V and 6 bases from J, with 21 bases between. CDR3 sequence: CASSRTSPPGDPEAFF. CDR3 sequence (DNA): TGTGCCAGCAGCCGGACGTCGCCTCCAGGGGACCCTGAAGCTTTCTTT.

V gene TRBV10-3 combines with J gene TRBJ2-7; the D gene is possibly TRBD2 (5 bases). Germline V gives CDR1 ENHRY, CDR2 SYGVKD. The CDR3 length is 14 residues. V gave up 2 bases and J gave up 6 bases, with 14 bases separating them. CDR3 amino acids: CAISEASTTSEQYF. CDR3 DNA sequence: TGTGCCATCAGTGAGGCGTCGACCACTAGCGAGCAGTACTTC.

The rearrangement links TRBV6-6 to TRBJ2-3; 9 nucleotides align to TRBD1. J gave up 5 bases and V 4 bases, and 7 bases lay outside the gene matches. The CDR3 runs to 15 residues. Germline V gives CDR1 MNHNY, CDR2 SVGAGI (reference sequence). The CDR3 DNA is TGTGCCAGCAGTTCTTACAGGGGGCGAGGAGATACGCAGTATTTT. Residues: CASSSYRGRGDTQYF.

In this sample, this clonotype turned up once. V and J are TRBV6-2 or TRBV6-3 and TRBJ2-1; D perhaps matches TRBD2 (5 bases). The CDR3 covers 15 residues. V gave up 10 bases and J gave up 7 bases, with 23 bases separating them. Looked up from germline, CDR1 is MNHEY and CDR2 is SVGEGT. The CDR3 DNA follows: TGTGCCACCAAAATACGGGATGCTCATTTTAATGAGCAGTTCTTC. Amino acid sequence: CATKIRDAHFNEQFF.